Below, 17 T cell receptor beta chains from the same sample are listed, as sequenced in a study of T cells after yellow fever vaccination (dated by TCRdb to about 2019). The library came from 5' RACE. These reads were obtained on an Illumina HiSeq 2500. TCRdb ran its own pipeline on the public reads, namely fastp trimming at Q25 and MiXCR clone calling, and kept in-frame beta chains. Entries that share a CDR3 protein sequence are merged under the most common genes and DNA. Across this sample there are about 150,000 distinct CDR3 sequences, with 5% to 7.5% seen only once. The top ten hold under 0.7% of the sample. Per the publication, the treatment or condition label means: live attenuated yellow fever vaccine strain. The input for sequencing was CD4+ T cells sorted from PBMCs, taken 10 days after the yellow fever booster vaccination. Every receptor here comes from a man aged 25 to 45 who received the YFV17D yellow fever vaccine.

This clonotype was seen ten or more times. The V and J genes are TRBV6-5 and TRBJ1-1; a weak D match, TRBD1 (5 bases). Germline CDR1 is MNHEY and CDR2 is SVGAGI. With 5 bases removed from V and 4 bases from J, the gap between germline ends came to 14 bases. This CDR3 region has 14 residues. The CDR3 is CASSNPDGGTEAFF. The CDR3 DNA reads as TGTGCCAGCAGTAACCCAGACGGGGGCACTGAAGCTTTCTTT.

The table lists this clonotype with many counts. This CDR3 reads CASSYGSAGVGTDTQYF. The CDR3 nucleotides read TGTGCCAGCAGTTACGGGTCGGCGGGAGTGGGTACAGATACGCAGTATTTT. This chain links TRBV6-5 with TRBJ2-3; 7 bases line up with TRBD2. Losses at the gene ends were 2 bases for V and 3 bases for J; bases not matched to a gene: 11. The germline gives CDR1 MNHEY, CDR2 SVGAGI. The CDR3 totals 17 residues.

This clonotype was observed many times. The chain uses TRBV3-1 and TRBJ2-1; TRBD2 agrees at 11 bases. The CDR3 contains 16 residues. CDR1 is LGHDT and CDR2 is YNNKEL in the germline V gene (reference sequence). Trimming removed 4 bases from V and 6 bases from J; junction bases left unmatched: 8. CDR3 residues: CASSPRASGRLNEQFF. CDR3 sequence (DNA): TGTGCCAGCAGCCCCCGGGCTAGCGGGAGGCTCAATGAGCAGTTCTTC.

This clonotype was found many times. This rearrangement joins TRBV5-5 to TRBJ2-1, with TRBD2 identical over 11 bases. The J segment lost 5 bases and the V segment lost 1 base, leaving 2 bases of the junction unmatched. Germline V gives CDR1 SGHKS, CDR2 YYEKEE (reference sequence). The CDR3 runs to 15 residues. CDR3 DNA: TGTGCCAGCAGCTTGCTTAGCGGGAGGGACAATGAGCAGTTCTTC. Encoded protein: CASSLLSGRDNEQFF.

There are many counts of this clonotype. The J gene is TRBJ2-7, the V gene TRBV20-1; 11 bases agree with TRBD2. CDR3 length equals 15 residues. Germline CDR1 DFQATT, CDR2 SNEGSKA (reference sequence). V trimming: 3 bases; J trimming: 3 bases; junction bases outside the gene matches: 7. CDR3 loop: CSARALTSGNYEQYF. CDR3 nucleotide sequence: TGCAGTGCTAGGGCCCTGACTAGCGGGAACTACGAGCAGTACTTC.

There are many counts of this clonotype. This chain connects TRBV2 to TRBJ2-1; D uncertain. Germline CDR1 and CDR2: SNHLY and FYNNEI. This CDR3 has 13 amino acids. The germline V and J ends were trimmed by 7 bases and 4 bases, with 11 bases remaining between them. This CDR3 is CASTVTVYNEQFF. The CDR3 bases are TGTGCCAGCACCGTGACGGTTTACAATGAGCAGTTCTTC.

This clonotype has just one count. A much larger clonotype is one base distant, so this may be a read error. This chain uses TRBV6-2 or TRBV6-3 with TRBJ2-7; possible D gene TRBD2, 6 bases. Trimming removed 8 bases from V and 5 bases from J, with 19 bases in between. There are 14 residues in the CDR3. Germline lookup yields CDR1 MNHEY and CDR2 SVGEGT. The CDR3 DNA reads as TGTGCCAGCCTACTTAACGGGAGTAACAACGAGCAGTACTTC. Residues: CASLLNGSNNEQYF.

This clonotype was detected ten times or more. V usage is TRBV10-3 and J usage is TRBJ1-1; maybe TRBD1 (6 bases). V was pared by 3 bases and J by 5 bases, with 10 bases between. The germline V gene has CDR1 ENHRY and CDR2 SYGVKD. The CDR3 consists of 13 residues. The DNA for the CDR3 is TGTGCCATCAGTGATGGCACAGGGACTGAAGCTTTCTTT. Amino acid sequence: CAISDGTGTEAFF.

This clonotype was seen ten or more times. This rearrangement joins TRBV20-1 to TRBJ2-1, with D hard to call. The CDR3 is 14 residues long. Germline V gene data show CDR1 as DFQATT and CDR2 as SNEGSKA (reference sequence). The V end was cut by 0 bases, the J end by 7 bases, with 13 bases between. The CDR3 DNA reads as TGCAGTGCTAGAGATTTCCCCAACCGGAATGAGCAGTTCTTC. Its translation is CSARDFPNRNEQFF.

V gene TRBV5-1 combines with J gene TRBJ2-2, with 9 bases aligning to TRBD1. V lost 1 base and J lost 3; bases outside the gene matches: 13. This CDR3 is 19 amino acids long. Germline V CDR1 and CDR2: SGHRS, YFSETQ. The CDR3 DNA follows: TGCGCCAGCAGCTTGAGTTCGAAGGCGGGACAGGGATACACCGGGGAGCTGTTTTTT. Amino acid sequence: CASSLSSKAGQGYTGELFF.

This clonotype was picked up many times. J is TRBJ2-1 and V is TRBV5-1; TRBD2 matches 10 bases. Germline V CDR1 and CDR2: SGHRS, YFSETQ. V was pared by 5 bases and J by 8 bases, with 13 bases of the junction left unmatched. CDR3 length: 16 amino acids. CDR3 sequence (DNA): TGCGCCAGCAGTCTTCCTAGCGGGAGTGGTAGTGATGAGCAGTTCTTC. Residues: CASSLPSGSGSDEQFF.

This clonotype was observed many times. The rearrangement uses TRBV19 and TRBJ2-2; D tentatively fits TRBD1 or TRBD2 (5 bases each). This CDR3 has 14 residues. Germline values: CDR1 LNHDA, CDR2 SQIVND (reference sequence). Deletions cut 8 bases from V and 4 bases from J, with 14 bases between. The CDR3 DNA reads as TGTGCCAGTCAGAGGGGAGCTCGCACCGGGGAGCTGTTTTTT. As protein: CASQRGARTGELFF.

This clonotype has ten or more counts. The CDR3 spells CASSRPTDRETQYF. The CDR3 DNA follows: TGTGCCAGCTCCCGGCCCACAGATCGAGAGACCCAGTACTTC. The rearrangement uses TRBV18 and TRBJ2-5, with D uncertain. The CDR3 covers 14 residues. The ends were cut back, 6 bases at V and 4 bases at J, with 15 bases in the middle. Germline CDR1 KGHSH, CDR2 LQKENI.

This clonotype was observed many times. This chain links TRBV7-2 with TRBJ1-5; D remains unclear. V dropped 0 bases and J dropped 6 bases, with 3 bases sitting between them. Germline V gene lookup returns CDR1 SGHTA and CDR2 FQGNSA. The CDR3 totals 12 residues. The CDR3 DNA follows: TGTGCCAGCAGCTTAGCAGGTCAGCCCCAGCATTTT. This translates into CASSLAGQPQHF.

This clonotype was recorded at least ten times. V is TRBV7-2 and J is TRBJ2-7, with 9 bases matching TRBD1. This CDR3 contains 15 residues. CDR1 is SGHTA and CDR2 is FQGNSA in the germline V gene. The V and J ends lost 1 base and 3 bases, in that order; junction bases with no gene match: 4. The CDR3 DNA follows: TGTGCCAGCAGCTTAGTCCCGACAGGGGGCTACGAGCAGTACTTC. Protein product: CASSLVPTGGYEQYF.

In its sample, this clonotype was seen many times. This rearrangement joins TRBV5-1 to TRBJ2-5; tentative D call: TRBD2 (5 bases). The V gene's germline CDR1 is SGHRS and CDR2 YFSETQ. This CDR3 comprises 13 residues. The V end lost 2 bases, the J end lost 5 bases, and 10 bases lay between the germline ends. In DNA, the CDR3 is TGCGCCAGCAGCTTCACCGGGATGGAGACCCAGTACTTC. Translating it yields CASSFTGMETQYF.

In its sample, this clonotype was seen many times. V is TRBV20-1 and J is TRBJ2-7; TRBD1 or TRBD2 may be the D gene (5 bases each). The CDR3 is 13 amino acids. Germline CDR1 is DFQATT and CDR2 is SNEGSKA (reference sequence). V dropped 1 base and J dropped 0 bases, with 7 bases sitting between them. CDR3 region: CSARAGGSYEQYF. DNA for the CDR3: TGCAGTGCTAGAGCTGGGGGCTCCTACGAGCAGTACTTC.